The clone carrying this TCR beta chain was detected only a few times. This sample is part of a study of blood T cell repertoires in COVID-19. This CDR3 comprises 16 residues. V was pared by 5 bases and J by 3 bases, with 8 bases of the junction left unmatched. The germline CDR1 and CDR2 sequences are LGHNA and YNFKEQ. Clones were read by immunoSEQ multiplex PCR, and TCRdb kept only the in-frame ones, dropping some. The data show fewer than 400,000 clones, with less than 85% seen just once and roughly 3.7% held by the top ten. Sequencing input: peripheral blood. This rearrangement joins TRBV4-2 to TRBJ2-2; 8 bases are a match to TRBD2. The source of this sequence is a woman younger than 30 with acute or convalescent COVID-19. For the CDR3, the DNA is TGTGCCAGCAGCACCGGGGGGGGCGCGTACACCGGGGAGCTGTTTTTT. Amino acid sequence: CASSTGGGAYTGELFF.